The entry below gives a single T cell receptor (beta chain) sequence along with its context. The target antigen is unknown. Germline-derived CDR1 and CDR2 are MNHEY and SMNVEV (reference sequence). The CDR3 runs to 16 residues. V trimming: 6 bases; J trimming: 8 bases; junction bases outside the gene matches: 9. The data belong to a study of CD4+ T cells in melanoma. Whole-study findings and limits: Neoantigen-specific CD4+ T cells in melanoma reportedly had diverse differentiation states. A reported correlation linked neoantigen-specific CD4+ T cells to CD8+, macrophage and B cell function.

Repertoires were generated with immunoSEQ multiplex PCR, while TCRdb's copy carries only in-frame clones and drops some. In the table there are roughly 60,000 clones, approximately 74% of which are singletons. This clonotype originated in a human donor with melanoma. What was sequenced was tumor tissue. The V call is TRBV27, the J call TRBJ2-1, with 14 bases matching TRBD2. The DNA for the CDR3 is TGTGCCAGCAGCCACCGGACTAGCGGGGGGTACGATGAGCAGTTCTTC. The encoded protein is CASSHRTSGGYDEQFF.